This entry lists 14 T cell receptor beta chains sequenced from one sample in a study of T-cell memory formation after mild COVID-19. TCRdb processed the 5' RACE reads anew with MiXCR; each CDR3 protein has one entry. The sample shows 180,000 or so distinct CDR3 sequences, around 10% of them seen only once. What was sequenced was PBMCs or a T cell subset sorted from them (not recorded which). The source of these receptors is a young man who had mild COVID-19 (a few samples of this study predate the infection). Cell type and time point are not known.

This chain joins TRBV2 and TRBJ2-3; D might be TRBD1 or TRBD2, each matching 5 bases. The length of the CDR3 is 14 residues. Trimming shortened V by 6 bases and J by 6 bases, and 16 bases separated the two germline ends. Germline V gene lookup returns CDR1 SNHLY and CDR2 FYNNEI. CDR3 nucleotides: TGTGCCAGCAGCCCCCGTGACGGGGCGGATACGCAGTATTTT. The encoded protein is CASSPRDGADTQYF. The full variable domain, rest sourced from reference TRBV2 and TRBJ2-3, is EPEVTQTPSHQVTQMGQEVILRCVPISNHLYFYWYRQILGQKVEFLVSFYNNEISEKSEIFDDQFSVERPDGSNFTLKIRSTKLEDSAMYFCASSPRDGADTQYFGPGTRLTVL.

This clonotype showed up just a few times. The chain recombines TRBV9 with TRBJ1-5; D not resolved. There are 14 residues in the CDR3. Looked up from germline, CDR1 is SGDLS and CDR2 is YYNGEE. Trimming removed 0 bases at V and 4 bases at J, with 8 bases between. The CDR3 bases are TGTGCCAGCAGCGTAGCGTACGGTAATCAGCCCCAGCATTTT. The encoded protein is CASSVAYGNQPQHF. The full variable domain, with the rest looked up from reference TRBV9 and TRBJ1-5, is DSGVTQTPKHLITATGQRVTLRCSPRSGDLSVYWYQQSLDQGLQFLIQYYNGEERAKGNILERFSAQQFPDLHSELNLSSLELGDSALYFCASSVAYGNQPQHFGDGTRLSIL.

This clonotype was detected ten times or more. The chain links TRBV5-1 to TRBJ2-3; D perhaps matches TRBD2 (5 bases). The V gene's germline CDR1 is SGHRS and CDR2 YFSETQ. V shed 4 bases and J shed 0 bases, with 12 bases lying between them. The CDR3 length is 15 residues. CDR3 nucleotide sequence: TGCGCCAGCAGCCCAAGCGGTACTAGCACAGATACGCAGTATTTT. This gives the protein CASSPSGTSTDTQYF.

This rearrangement joins TRBV20-1 to TRBJ2-2; maybe TRBD2 (6 bases). Germline V gene sequence: CDR1 DFQATT, CDR2 SNEGSKA (reference sequence). Trimming pared 2 bases from V and 2 bases from J, leaving 12 bases between. This CDR3 is 15 amino acids long. The CDR3 is CSARFGGTNTGELFF. DNA for the CDR3: TGCAGTGCTAGATTCGGCGGGACCAACACCGGGGAGCTGTTTTTT.

This chain uses TRBV30 with TRBJ2-3; 8 nucleotides line up with TRBD1. The germline CDR1 and CDR2 sequences are GTSNPN and SVGIG (reference sequence). With V trimmed by 8 bases and J by 7 bases, 17 bases remained unmatched. The CDR3 totals 15 residues. The CDR3 bases are TGTGCCCTGTCGTTCGGGGCAGGGGGCAAACATACGCAGTATTTT. Amino acids: CALSFGAGGKHTQYF.

CDR3 region: CASTMTVHQPQHF. DNA of the CDR3: TGTGCCAGCACCATGACAGTCCATCAGCCCCAGCATTTT. The V call is TRBV12-3 or TRBV12-4, the J call TRBJ1-5, with D possibly matching TRBD1 (5 bases). With 7 bases removed from V and 5 bases from J, the gap between germline ends came to 12 bases. The CDR3 is 13 amino acids.

In this sample, this clonotype turned up many times. The chain links TRBV4-1 to TRBJ2-7, with D perhaps matching TRBD1 or TRBD2 (5 bases each). CDR3 length equals 17 residues. V shed 4 bases and J shed 7 bases, with 26 bases lying between them. Germline V gives CDR1 MGHRA, CDR2 YSYEKL. The CDR3 DNA reads as TGCGCCAGCAGCCCCAATCCCGGGACGAAGATCTCGGGTGAGCAGTACTTC. Protein: CASSPNPGTKISGEQYF.

The table lists this clonotype with a few counts. This chain uses TRBV20-1 with TRBJ2-3; 9 bases are shared with TRBD2. Trimming took 5 bases from V and 7 from J; bases not matched to a gene: 7. This CDR3 comprises 13 residues. Germline V gene lookup returns CDR1 DFQATT and CDR2 SNEGSKA (reference sequence). For the CDR3, the DNA is TGCAGTGCTGTAGGCGGGGGGGCAAATACGCAGTATTTT. This sequence encodes CSAVGGGANTQYF.

This rearrangement joins TRBV5-1 to TRBJ2-2; no clear D. Trimming took 2 bases from V and 6 from J, leaving 14 bases between them. In germline, CDR1 is SGHRS, CDR2 YFSETQ. The CDR3 has 15 amino acids. CDR3 sequence reads: CASSFATVPPGELFF. CDR3 DNA sequence: TGCGCCAGCAGCTTTGCAACAGTACCACCCGGGGAGCTGTTTTTT.

This clonotype was seen more than once but under ten times. This chain connects TRBV7-2 to TRBJ1-4; D remains ambiguous. Per the germline V gene, CDR1 is SGHTA and CDR2 is FQGNSA. Trimming pared 1 base from V and 8 bases from J, leaving 11 bases between. This CDR3 is built from 14 residues. The CDR3 DNA reads as TGTGCCAGCAGCTTAGGGGATTTTCGAGAAAAACTGTTTTTT. Amino acids: CASSLGDFREKLFF.

This clonotype was detected ten times or more. J is TRBJ2-3 and V is TRBV7-2; D remains ambiguous. This CDR3 contains 13 residues. Germline lookup yields CDR1 SGHTA and CDR2 FQGNSA. V lost 4 bases, J lost 3 bases, and 8 bases lay in between. In DNA form, the CDR3 reads TGTGCCAGCAGCTCAATAACTACAGATACGCAGTATTTT. This gives the protein CASSSITTDTQYF.

A few counts support this clonotype. This chain joins TRBV6-5 and TRBJ2-3; 8 bases map to TRBD2. J gave up 4 bases and V 6 bases, and 6 bases lay outside the gene matches. Looked up from germline, CDR1 is MNHEY and CDR2 is SVGAGI. This CDR3 spans 14 amino acids. The CDR3: CASRAGGAPDTQYF. Here the CDR3 DNA reads TGTGCCAGCAGGGCCGGGGGGGCCCCAGATACGCAGTATTTT.

This clonotype has ten or more counts. The J gene is TRBJ2-7, the V gene TRBV20-1, with TRBD1 as a possible D gene (6 bases). Between the trimmed V and J ends, which lost 1 base and 5 bases, there was a span of 15 bases. The germline V gene has CDR1 DFQATT and CDR2 SNEGSKA (reference sequence). The CDR3 runs 14 residues. CDR3 bases: TGCAGTGCTAGAGCGACAGGCCCTCGCGACGAGCAGTACTTC. Protein product: CSARATGPRDEQYF.

This clonotype was recorded a few times. This rearrangement joins TRBV4-3 to TRBJ1-2; unclear D gene. The V and J ends lost 2 bases and 4 bases respectively, with 17 bases between them. There are 16 residues in the CDR3. Germline V CDR1 and CDR2: LGHNA, YSLEER. This CDR3 is CASSQLDPRASYGYTF. In DNA form, the CDR3 reads TGCGCCAGCAGCCAACTTGATCCCCGAGCGAGCTATGGCTACACCTTC.